This entry features one T cell receptor (beta chain) sequence. In the original processing: Reference gene primer amplification in the assay estimated nucleated cell counts. Profiled with immunoSEQ multiplex PCR; TCRdb holds only in-frame clones, not every one. The V and J calls and clone size were taken over from that table, and D and trimming were inferred from the DNA. Of approximately 180,000 clones in the sample, 70% to 85% are singletons; the top ten hold 9.8%. This sample was included in a study of blood T cell repertoires in COVID-19. Whole-study context: T cells, B-cell-depleted T cells, or PBMCs provided the cDNA or gDNA that served as material.

The CDR3 consists of 16 residues. CDR1 is MNHNY, CDR2 SVGAGI, per germline (reference sequence). Trimming took off 2 bases at V and 2 bases at J, with 14 bases between the two ends. The sequencing sample was made of peripheral blood. The rearrangement links TRBV6-6 to TRBJ2-3, with no clear D. This TCR was recovered from a woman of 80 years or more with acute or convalescent COVID-19. The CDR3 DNA is TGTGCCAGCAGTTACCTGCGGATTGCTCCCACAGATACGCAGTATTTT. Translated: CASSYLRIAPTDTQYF.